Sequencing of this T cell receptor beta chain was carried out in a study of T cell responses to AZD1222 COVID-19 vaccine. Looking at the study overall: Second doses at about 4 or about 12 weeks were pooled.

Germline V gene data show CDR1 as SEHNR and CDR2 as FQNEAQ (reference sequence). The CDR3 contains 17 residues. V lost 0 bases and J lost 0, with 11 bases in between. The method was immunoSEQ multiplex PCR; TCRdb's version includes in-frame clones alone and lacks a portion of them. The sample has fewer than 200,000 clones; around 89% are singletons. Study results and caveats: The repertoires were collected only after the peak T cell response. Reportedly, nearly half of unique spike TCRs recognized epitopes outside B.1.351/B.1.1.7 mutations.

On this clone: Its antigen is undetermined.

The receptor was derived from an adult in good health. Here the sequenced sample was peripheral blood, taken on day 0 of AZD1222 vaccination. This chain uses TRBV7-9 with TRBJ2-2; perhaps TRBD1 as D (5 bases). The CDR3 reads CASSLALGHTNTGELFF. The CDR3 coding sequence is TGTGCCAGCAGCTTAGCGCTCGGACATACGAACACCGGGGAGCTGTTTTTT. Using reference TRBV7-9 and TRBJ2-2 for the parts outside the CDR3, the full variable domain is DTGVSQNPRHKITKRGQNVTFRCDPISEHNRLYWYRQTLGQGPEFLTYFQNEAQLEKSRLLSDRFSAERPKGSFSTLEIQRTEQGDSAMYLCASSLALGHTNTGELFFGEGSRLTVL.